These T cell receptor beta chains were read from a single sample in a study of type 1 regulatory T cells. TCRdb processed the reads anew with MiXCR; each CDR3 protein has one entry. Among more than 4,000 distinct CDR3 sequences listed, around 26% were seen once. Their cognate antigens are unknown. Sequencing input: cultured type 1 regulatory T (Tr1) cells, either the whole culture or a sorted fraction (not recorded which). Every receptor here comes from a human donor in good health. Both conserved end residues are part of each CDR3. The D gene is left open where the match is weak. Only some rows state a clone size, as once, few, many or a class for expanded clones.

J gene	V gene	clone size	D gene	CDR3 protein	CDR3 DNA
TRBJ1-2	TRBV18	NA	NA	CASSPLPLDPNGYTF	TGTGCCAGCTCACCACTTCCGTTGGACCCGAATGGCTACACCTTC
TRBJ2-7	TRBV5-6	NA	TRBD1	CASSRTGTGGSYEQYF	TGTGCCAGCAGCAGGACCGGGACAGGGGGTTCTTACGAGCAGTACTTC
TRBJ2-5	TRBV9	medium-sized	TRBD1	CASSYLGQGAVETQYF	TGTGCCAGCAGTTATCTGGGACAGGGGGCTGTAGAGACCCAGTACTTC
TRBJ2-1	TRBV6-1	NA	TRBD1	CASSDGTGGSRAFF	TGTGCCAGCAGTGACGGGACAGGGGGCTCAAGGGCGTTCTTC
TRBJ2-7	TRBV7-2	many	NA	CASSVFGGEQYF	TGTGCCAGCAGCGTTTTTGGGGGCGAGCAGTACTTC
TRBJ1-2	TRBV7-2	many	TRBD1	CAGSPGQVYGYTF	TGTGCCGGGTCACCGGGACAGGTCTATGGCTACACCTTC
TRBJ2-5	TRBV18	many	NA	CASSPQKGSGETQYF	TGTGCCAGCTCACCACAAAAAGGGAGCGGGGAGACCCAGTACTTC
TRBJ1-2	TRBV6-1	NA	TRBD1	CASSESRGQGGYGYTF	TGTGCCAGCAGTGAAAGCCGGGGACAGGGAGGCTATGGCTACACCTTC
TRBJ1-1	TRBV29-1	many	TRBD1	CSVVRTGNTEAFF	TGCAGCGTTGTCCGGACAGGGAACACTGAAGCTTTCTTT
TRBJ1-1	TRBV6-5	NA	NA	CASSYWGAKNTEAFF	TGTGCCAGCAGTTACTGGGGGGCGAAGAACACTGAAGCTTTCTTT
TRBJ2-7	TRBV28	few	TRBD1	CASSAAGTGFDEQYF	TGTGCCAGCAGTGCCGCCGGGACAGGGTTCGACGAGCAGTACTTC
TRBJ2-1	TRBV7-9	medium-sized	TRBD2	CASSHRLAGGRYNEQFF	TGTGCCAGCAGCCATCGACTAGCGGGGGGGCGATACAATGAGCAGTTCTTC
TRBJ2-4	TRBV5-1	NA	TRBD2	CASSFVGTSGGPRNIQYF	TGCGCCAGCAGCTTTGTCGGGACTAGCGGGGGGCCCAGAAACATTCAGTACTTC
TRBJ2-1	TRBV11-2	medium-sized	NA	CASSLLVGSNEQFF	TGTGCCAGCAGCCTATTGGTAGGGTCCAATGAGCAGTTCTTC
TRBJ2-1	TRBV25-1	medium-sized	TRBD1	CASSDWTGATYNEQFF	TGTGCCAGCAGTGATTGGACAGGGGCGACCTACAATGAGCAGTTCTTC
TRBJ1-1	TRBV12-3/TRBV12-4	many	NA	CASRGPWDTEAFF	TGTGCCAGCCGGGGGCCGTGGGACACTGAAGCTTTCTTT
TRBJ1-4	TRBV27	many	TRBD1	CASKSTGRSITNEKLFF	TGTGCCAGCAAATCGACAGGGAGAAGCATCACTAATGAAAAACTGTTTTTT
TRBJ1-2	TRBV19	NA	NA	CASSPRLQDNYGYTF	TGTGCCAGTAGTCCCCGCCTACAGGATAACTATGGCTACACCTTC
TRBJ2-2	TRBV19	many	NA	CASSIGGSRTGELFF	TGTGCCAGTAGTATCGGAGGGAGTCGCACCGGGGAGCTGTTTTTT
TRBJ1-4	TRBV5-6	NA	TRBD1	CASSRGQFNEKLFF	TGTGCCAGCAGCCGGGGACAGTTTAATGAAAAACTGTTTTTT
TRBJ1-2	TRBV18	NA	NA	CASSLLRDLPYGYTF	TGTGCCAGCTCATTACTCCGGGACCTTCCCTATGGCTACACCTTC
TRBJ2-6	TRBV20-1	many	NA	CSAPRPYGSGANVLTF	TGCAGTGCTCCCCGGCCCTACGGCTCTGGGGCCAACGTCCTGACTTTC
TRBJ1-2	TRBV7-8	many	TRBD1	CASSSTGGQGYTF	TGTGCCAGCAGCTCTACAGGGGGCCAAGGCTACACCTTC
TRBJ2-3	TRBV5-4	NA	TRBD2	CANSSRSVLAMPDTQYF	TGTGCCAACAGTTCCCGATCGGTACTAGCGATGCCAGATACGCAGTATTTT
TRBJ1-1	TRBV12-3/TRBV12-4	few	NA	CASSLGQLEAFF	TGTGCCAGCAGTTTAGGGCAGCTTGAAGCTTTCTTT
TRBJ1-1	TRBV10-3	NA	NA	CAISPRQESEAFF	TGTGCCATCAGTCCCCGTCAGGAATCTGAAGCTTTCTTT
TRBJ2-5	TRBV5-1	few	TRBD2	CASSLGWLAGSQETQYF	TGCGCCAGCAGCTTGGGGTGGCTAGCGGGGAGTCAAGAGACCCAGTACTTC
TRBJ1-3	TRBV3-1	medium-sized	NA	CASSQFSGNTIYF	TGTGCCAGCAGCCAGTTCTCTGGAAACACCATATATTTT
TRBJ1-4	TRBV5-1	many	NA	CASSFEQQGIGPQKLFF	TGCGCCAGCAGCTTTGAACAGCAGGGAATTGGACCACAAAAACTGTTTTTT